The clone carrying this T cell receptor beta chain was observed once. Its antigen is not identified. The data originate from a study of memory CD4+ T cells and cytomegalovirus serostatus. The study's findings and limits: The CMV-associated TCR signature appears largely within the CD4+ memory repertoire. Of 150 to 200 reported CMV TCRbeta sequences, 67 were found in memory CD4+ repertoires.

Single viable CD3+CD4+CD8-CD45RO+ cells were sorted as the memory CD4+ T cells. Serum IgG to CMV pp150, pp28, p38 and p52 defined serostatus. Profiled with immunoSEQ multiplex PCR; TCRdb holds only in-frame clones, not every one. Of roughly 84,000 clones listed, 65% to 85% were seen once; the top ten hold around 0.84%. The germline gives CDR1 SGHTA, CDR2 FQGNSA. Trimming shortened V by 5 bases and J by 5 bases, and 18 bases separated the two germline ends. The CDR3 covers 15 residues. The genes are TRBV7-2 and TRBJ1-2, with D tentatively TRBD1 (6 bases). The TCR sequence derives from an adult in good health and CMV-seronegative. Sample: memory CD4+ T cells from blood. DNA for the CDR3: TGTGCCAGCAGCCCCCGGGTGGGGCAGGGGTATGGCTACACCTTC. Protein product: CASSPRVGQGYGYTF.